This note documents a single TCR beta chain sequence. The data originate from a study of T-cell reconstitution after alpha-beta-depleted transplantation in children. Library preparation (for TCRbeta) was performed with unique molecular identifiers. TCRdb reprocessed the PCR reads via MiXCR and lists one record per CDR3 protein. This table has approximately 230,000 distinct CDR3 sequences, 24% appearing once. The ends lost 8 bases at V and 5 bases at J; junction bases unmatched: 9. This CDR3 spans 15 amino acids. Germline V gene sequence: CDR1 SNHLY, CDR2 FYNNEI. The receptor's source is a female patient aged 2-9 years who had a stem cell transplant for congenital amegakaryocytic thrombocytopenia, so the T cells may come from the graft donor. The chain recombines TRBV2 with TRBJ2-5; TRBD2 aligns across 12 bases. Sequenced material: PBMCs, mostly from graft donor cells, taken 360 days after TCRalphabeta/CD19-depleted stem cell transplant. CDR3 coding DNA: TGTGCCAGCGGGGGACTAGCGGGCTTTAGGGAGACCCAGTACTTC. Translation gives CASGGLAGFRETQYF. The full variable domain, with the rest looked up from reference TRBV2 and TRBJ2-5, is EPEVTQTPSHQVTQMGQEVILRCVPISNHLYFYWYRQILGQKVEFLVSFYNNEISEKSEIFDDQFSVERPDGSNFTLKIRSTKLEDSAMYFCASGGLAGFRETQYFGPGTRLLVL.